This T cell receptor (beta chain) was captured in a study of T cells in narcolepsy. Libraries were prepared by immunoSEQ multiplex PCR; TCRdb keeps only in-frame clonotypes and omits some of them. This table has 23,000 or so clones, just under 85% appearing once. The CDR3 spans 14 residues. Germline assignment: CDR1 LGHNA and CDR2 YSLEER. Trimming removed 6 bases at V and 3 bases at J, with 14 bases between. Specimen: CD45RA- memory CD4+ T cells from PBMCs. This receptor was obtained from a human donor with narcolepsy. This chain connects TRBV4-3 to TRBJ1-2, with D possibly matching TRBD1 (6 bases). CDR3 sequence reads: CASRGRRGDYGYTF. CDR3 bases: TGCGCCAGCAGGGGACGAAGGGGGGACTATGGCTACACCTTC.